A single sample gave rise to the 27 T cell receptor beta chains below, sequenced in a study of blood T cell repertoires in COVID-19. The assay was immunoSEQ multiplex PCR, and TCRdb's table has in-frame clones only and misses some. The sample includes about 220,000 clones, roughly 85% seen only once; the top ten take about 2.5%. Source material: peripheral blood. Source of these receptors: a woman between 65 and 79 years old with COVID-19, enrolled during active disease.

The chain uses TRBV10-3 and TRBJ2-1, with 9 bases aligning to TRBD2. Trimming at V came to 0 bases and at J to 2 bases, leaving 8 bases not matched to a gene. The germline V gene encodes CDR1 ENHRY and CDR2 SYGVKD. The CDR3 sequence is 18 residues long. This CDR3 reads CAISESMAAGGAYNEQFF. CDR3 sequence (DNA): TGTGCCATCAGTGAGTCGATGGCGGCGGGGGGGGCCTACAATGAGCAGTTCTTC.

The chain uses TRBV6-2 or TRBV6-3 and TRBJ2-3; tentative D call: TRBD1 (7 bases). CDR1 is MNHEY, CDR2 SVGEGT, per germline. V shed 4 bases and J shed 2 bases, with 16 bases lying between them. The CDR3 spans 16 residues. The CDR3: CASSSRDSLFTDTQYF. CDR3 bases: TGTGCCAGCAGTTCGCGGGACAGTCTTTTCACAGATACGCAGTATTTT.

The chain joins TRBV7-2 to TRBJ2-7; TRBD1 aligns across 7 bases. The CDR3 covers 15 residues. Germline lookup yields CDR1 SGHTA and CDR2 FQGNSA. After removal of 5 bases from V and 2 bases from J, the junction contained 9 bases not matched to a gene. For the CDR3, the DNA is TGTGCCAGCAGCCCTAGGGACAGTGTAACCTACGAGCAGTACTTC. Translating it yields CASSPRDSVTYEQYF.

The rearrangement joins TRBV3-1 (or the pseudogene TRBV3-2) to TRBJ2-2; 7 bases map to TRBD1. This CDR3 has 17 amino acids. Unmatched junction bases numbered 4, after V lost 0 bases and J lost 0 bases. In germline, CDR1 is LGHDT, CDR2 YNNKEL (reference sequence). Written as DNA, the CDR3 is TGTGCCAGCAGCCAAGAGGGACAGTTCGCGAACACCGGGGAGCTGTTTTTT. Encoded protein: CASSQEGQFANTGELFF.

The rearrangement links TRBV5-6 to TRBJ1-1; D call uncertain. Trimming took 0 bases from V and 8 from J, leaving 5 bases between them. The CDR3 consists of 11 residues. The germline gives CDR1 SGHDT, CDR2 YYEEEE. The CDR3 is CASSLGAEAFF. CDR3 bases: TGTGCCAGCAGCTTGGGGGCCGAAGCTTTCTTT.

The gene calls are TRBV19 and TRBJ1-1; 10 nucleotides align to TRBD1. The CDR3 is 16 amino acids. V trimming: 5 bases; J trimming: 0 bases; junction bases outside the gene matches: 6. Germline V gene lookup returns CDR1 LNHDA and CDR2 SQIVND (reference sequence). CDR3 sequence reads: CASSVSGQGMNTEAFF. Written as DNA, the CDR3 is TGTGCCAGTAGTGTGTCGGGACAGGGGATGAACACTGAAGCTTTCTTT.

V gene TRBV19 combines with J gene TRBJ1-5, with 9 bases fitting TRBD1. The CDR3 covers 15 residues. Trimming at V came to 5 bases and at J to 5 bases, leaving 7 bases not matched to a gene. CDR1 is LNHDA, CDR2 SQIVND, per germline (reference sequence). CDR3 in amino acids: CASSVGQGVYQPQHF. The DNA of the CDR3 is TGTGCCAGTAGTGTGGGACAGGGAGTTTATCAGCCCCAGCATTTT.

This clone was recorded many times. The genes are TRBV7-8 and TRBJ1-6; TRBD1 matches 8 bases. Unmatched junction bases numbered 6, after V lost 5 bases and J lost 6 bases. CDR1 is SGHVS, CDR2 FQNEAQ, per germline. The CDR3 length is 15 residues. The CDR3: CASSPTDRVNSPLHF. In DNA, the CDR3 is TGTGCCAGCAGCCCCACGGACAGGGTTAATTCACCCCTCCACTTT.

The chain recombines TRBV6-5 with TRBJ2-7; 8 bases are shared with TRBD2. The CDR3 has 16 residues. With V trimmed by 1 base and J by 3 bases, 8 bases remained unmatched. In germline, CDR1 is MNHEY, CDR2 SVGAGI. CDR3 protein: CASSYLGLVSLYEQYF. Written as DNA, the CDR3 is TGTGCCAGCAGTTACTTGGGACTAGTATCCCTCTACGAGCAGTACTTC.

This clone was detected only once. The rearrangement uses TRBV6-5 and TRBJ2-4; maybe TRBD1 (6 bases). The CDR3 runs 13 residues. V was clipped by 2 bases and J by 6 bases, with 8 bases between them. The germline V gene has CDR1 MNHEY and CDR2 SVGAGI. In DNA, the CDR3 is TGTGCCAGCAGTTACGGGGGCGGAAACATTCAGTACTTC. It yields the protein CASSYGGGNIQYF.

In this sample, this clone turned up once. This chain uses TRBV7-2 with TRBJ2-7, with 9 bases that match TRBD2. Germline assignment: CDR1 SGHTA and CDR2 FQGNSA. The CDR3 sequence is 14 residues long. Trimming took 5 bases from V and 5 from J; bases not matched to a gene: 7. The CDR3 spells CASSAFAGGNEQYF. The CDR3 bases are TGTGCCAGCAGCGCCTTCGCGGGGGGGAACGAGCAGTACTTC.

V usage is TRBV19 and J usage is TRBJ2-5; 12 bases fit TRBD1. Germline CDR1 reads LNHDA; CDR2 reads SQIVND (reference sequence). CDR3 length: 16 amino acids. The V and J ends lost 4 bases and 2 bases, in that order; junction bases with no gene match: 5. The CDR3 DNA reads TGTGCCAGTAGTAGCCCGGGACAGGGGGCACAAGAGACCCAGTACTTC. As protein: CASSSPGQGAQETQYF.

This sequence joins TRBV4-3 and TRBJ2-5, with a possible D match to TRBD2 (5 bases). Germline loops: CDR1 LGHNA, CDR2 YSLEER. This CDR3 region has 15 residues. V was clipped by 0 bases and J by 2 bases, with 10 bases between them. The CDR3 nucleotides read TGCGCCAGCAGCCAAGATCCCCGGGGACAAGAGACCCAGTACTTC. This translates into CASSQDPRGQETQYF.

The chain is built from TRBV3-1 (or the pseudogene TRBV3-2) and TRBJ2-1; TRBD2 agrees at 8 bases. V lost 1 base and J lost 9; bases outside the gene matches: 5. The CDR3 extends over 14 amino acids. The germline CDR1 and CDR2 sequences are LGHDT and YNNKEL (reference sequence). In DNA form, the CDR3 reads TGTGCCAGCAGCCAAGTTCCGCGGGGGGCTGAGCAGTTCTTC. This sequence encodes CASSQVPRGAEQFF.

This clone showed up just a few times. The chain uses TRBV4-3 and TRBJ1-2; 10 nucleotides match TRBD1. V was clipped by 3 bases and J by 4 bases; unmatched bases: 14. The germline V gene has CDR1 LGHNA and CDR2 YSLEER. The length of the CDR3 is 18 residues. The CDR3 spells CASSQTIMSRDRGYGYTF. In DNA, the CDR3 is TGCGCCAGCAGCCAGACAATAATGTCGCGGGACAGGGGCTATGGCTACACCTTC.

V and J are TRBV18 and TRBJ2-7, with unresolved D. Germline V gives CDR1 KGHSH, CDR2 LQKENI. V was clipped by 0 bases and J by 7 bases, with 13 bases between them. CDR3 length: 14 amino acids. CDR3 in amino acids: CASSPPIVPVEQYF. Here the CDR3 DNA reads TGTGCCAGCTCACCACCTATCGTTCCAGTGGAGCAGTACTTC.

This clone was seen once. The gene calls are TRBV6-6 and TRBJ2-2, with 7 positions matching TRBD2. The V segment lost 6 bases and the J segment 8 bases; nucleotides outside the gene matches: 15. Looked up from germline, CDR1 is MNHNY and CDR2 is SVGAGI (reference sequence). The CDR3 loop spans 16 amino acids. CDR3 sequence (DNA): TGTGCCAGCAGCCGGGGCGGGGGAACCAAGAGGGGGGAGCTGTTTTTT. Translating gives CASSRGGGTKRGELFF.

This sequence joins TRBV5-6 and TRBJ2-7; tentative D call: TRBD1 (5 bases). The germline V gene has CDR1 SGHDT and CDR2 YYEEEE. With 4 bases removed from V and 0 bases from J, the gap between germline ends came to 20 bases. This CDR3 has 17 amino acids. Written as DNA, the CDR3 is TGTGCCAGCAGCCGGAGAGGTGGCAGGGCCGCCTCCTACGAGCAGTACTTC. Translating it yields CASSRRGGRAASYEQYF.

The chain joins TRBV7-3 to TRBJ2-6; 11 bases line up with TRBD1. This CDR3 comprises 19 residues. The germline CDR1 and CDR2 sequences are SGHTA and FQGTGA. Germline trimming cut 3 bases from V and 0 bases from J; bases unmatched to any gene: 7. The DNA for the CDR3 is TGTGCCAGCAGCTTCCCGCCGGGGACAGGGGGCTCTGGGGCCAACGTCCTGACTTTC. Encoded protein: CASSFPPGTGGSGANVLTF.

This chain joins TRBV24-1 and TRBJ2-1; D is unresolved. V was shortened by 2 bases and J by 7 bases, with 20 bases between the two germline ends. Germline V gene sequence: CDR1 KGHDR, CDR2 SFDVKD. The CDR3 totals 17 residues. CDR3 DNA sequence: TGTGCCACCAGTGATTCCGCGTTGCCCCATACCCTTAATGAGCAGTTCTTC. Amino acid sequence: CATSDSALPHTLNEQFF.

V usage is TRBV7-6 and J usage is TRBJ1-3; possible D gene TRBD1, 5 bases. V lost 5 bases and J 6 bases, leaving 17 bases between the germline ends. Germline V gene data show CDR1 as SGHVS and CDR2 as FNYEAQ. CDR3 length: 15 amino acids. Here the CDR3 reads CASSPTPDSLNTIYF. In DNA, the CDR3 is TGTGCCAGCAGCCCGACTCCAGACAGCCTAAACACCATATATTTT. Full variable domain (rest looked up from reference TRBV7-6 and TRBJ1-3): GAGVSQSPRYKVTKRGQDVALRCDPISGHVSLYWYRQALGQGPEFLTYFNYEAQQDKSGLPNDRFSAERPEGSISTLTIQRTEQRDSAMYRCASSPTPDSLNTIYFGEGSWLTVV.

V usage is TRBV5-1 and J usage is TRBJ2-2; a possible D gene is TRBD1 (6 bases). V was shortened by 3 bases and J by 0 bases, with 12 bases between the two germline ends. The CDR3 totals 16 residues. The germline gives CDR1 SGHRS, CDR2 YFSETQ. The DNA for the CDR3 is TGCGCCAGCAGCTCTCCGACAGGATCGAACACCGGGGAGCTGTTTTTT. This sequence encodes CASSSPTGSNTGELFF.

V usage is TRBV7-3 and J usage is TRBJ2-1; TRBD1 might be the D (5 bases). The ends were cut back, 2 bases at V and 0 bases at J, with 8 bases in the middle. CDR1 SGHTA and CDR2 FQGTGA come from the germline V gene. This CDR3 region has 15 residues. The CDR3 loop is CASSLQGSSYNEQFF. CDR3 in DNA: TGTGCCAGCAGCTTACAGGGAAGCTCCTACAATGAGCAGTTCTTC. The full variable domain, with the rest looked up from reference TRBV7-3 and TRBJ2-1, is GAGVSQTPSNKVTEKGKYVELRCDPISGHTALYWYRQSLGQGPEFLIYFQGTGAADDSGLPNDRFFAVRPEGSVSTLKIQRTERGDSAVYLCASSLQGSSYNEQFFGPGTRLTVL.

This chain uses TRBV6-5 with TRBJ1-2; 7 nucleotides agree with TRBD1. Germline assignment: CDR1 MNHEY and CDR2 SVGAGI. J gave up 7 bases and V 6 bases, and 8 bases lay outside the gene matches. The CDR3 is 13 amino acids. Here the CDR3 reads CASRPTEGAGYTF. The CDR3 DNA follows: TGTGCCAGCAGACCAACCGAGGGGGCTGGCTACACCTTC.

The rearrangement links TRBV19 to TRBJ1-2; TRBD1 matches at 7 bases. The CDR3 has 13 residues. From germline, CDR1 is LNHDA and CDR2 SQIVND (reference sequence). With V trimmed by 7 bases and J by 4 bases, 6 bases remained unmatched. As DNA, the CDR3 is TGTGCCAGTAAGCTATCAGGGGGCTATGGCTACACCTTC. Residues: CASKLSGGYGYTF. Variable domain in full (rest from reference TRBV19 and TRBJ1-2): DGGITQSPKYLFRKEGQNVTLSCEQNLNHDAMYWYRQDPGQGLRLIYYSQIVNDFQKGDIAEGYSVSREKKESFPLTVTSAQKNPTAFYLCASKLSGGYGYTFGSGTRLTVV.

This chain links TRBV7-2 with TRBJ2-2; D is possibly TRBD1 (6 bases). V lost 4 bases, J lost 2 bases, and 11 bases lay in between. The germline V gene has CDR1 SGHTA and CDR2 FQGNSA. This CDR3 region has 15 residues. The CDR3 here is CASSSGTLNTGELFF. CDR3 bases: TGTGCCAGCAGCTCCGGGACACTAAACACCGGGGAGCTGTTTTTT.

This clone was seen only a few times. The CDR3 region has the DNA TGTGCCAGCAGTGAAGGGAAGTTGTCCGGGACTAGCGTTTCCTACGAGCAGTACTTC. Translating gives CASSEGKLSGTSVSYEQYF. The genes are TRBV6-1 and TRBJ2-7, with 10 bases lining up with TRBD2. CDR1 is MNHNS and CDR2 is SASEGT in the germline V gene. This CDR3 contains 19 residues. The V segment lost 1 base and the J segment 1 base; nucleotides outside the gene matches: 13.